This record looks at one T cell receptor beta chain sequence and its context. The antigen remains undetermined. Via MiXCR, TCRdb re-called the 5' RACE reads, giving one row per CDR3 protein. The sample yields under 1 million distinct CDR3 sequences, around 12% seen once. The data belong to a study of identical twins. Healthy Caucasians, and only they, were the donors. Trimming pared 5 bases from V and 5 bases from J, leaving 10 bases between. This CDR3 has 13 residues. Whole-study results and caveats: The abundant beta clonotypes from cord blood had fewer insertions, and memory repertoires had none of this. Weaker excess twin sharing was seen among beta out-of-frame sequences.

The same sample was also studied in work on yellow fever vaccine responses in identical twins.

The chain combines TRBV12-3 or TRBV12-4 with TRBJ1-5; D is unclear. Sequencing used PBMCs. This TCR derives from a woman under 30 in good health. The CDR3 DNA follows: TGTGCCAGCAGTCCGCAGGAGCATCAGCCCCAGCATTTT. Translation gives CASSPQEHQPQHF.